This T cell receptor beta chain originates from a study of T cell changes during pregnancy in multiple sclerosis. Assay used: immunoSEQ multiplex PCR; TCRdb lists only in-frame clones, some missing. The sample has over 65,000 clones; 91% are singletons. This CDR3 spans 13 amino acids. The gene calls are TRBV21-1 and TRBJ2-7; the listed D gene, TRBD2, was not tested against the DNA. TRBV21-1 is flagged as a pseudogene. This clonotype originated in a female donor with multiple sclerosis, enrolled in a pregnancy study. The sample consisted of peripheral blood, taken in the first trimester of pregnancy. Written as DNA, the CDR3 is TGTGCCAGCAGCCCCAGAGGAGGGGCCGAGCAGTACTTC. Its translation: CASSPRGGAEQYF.